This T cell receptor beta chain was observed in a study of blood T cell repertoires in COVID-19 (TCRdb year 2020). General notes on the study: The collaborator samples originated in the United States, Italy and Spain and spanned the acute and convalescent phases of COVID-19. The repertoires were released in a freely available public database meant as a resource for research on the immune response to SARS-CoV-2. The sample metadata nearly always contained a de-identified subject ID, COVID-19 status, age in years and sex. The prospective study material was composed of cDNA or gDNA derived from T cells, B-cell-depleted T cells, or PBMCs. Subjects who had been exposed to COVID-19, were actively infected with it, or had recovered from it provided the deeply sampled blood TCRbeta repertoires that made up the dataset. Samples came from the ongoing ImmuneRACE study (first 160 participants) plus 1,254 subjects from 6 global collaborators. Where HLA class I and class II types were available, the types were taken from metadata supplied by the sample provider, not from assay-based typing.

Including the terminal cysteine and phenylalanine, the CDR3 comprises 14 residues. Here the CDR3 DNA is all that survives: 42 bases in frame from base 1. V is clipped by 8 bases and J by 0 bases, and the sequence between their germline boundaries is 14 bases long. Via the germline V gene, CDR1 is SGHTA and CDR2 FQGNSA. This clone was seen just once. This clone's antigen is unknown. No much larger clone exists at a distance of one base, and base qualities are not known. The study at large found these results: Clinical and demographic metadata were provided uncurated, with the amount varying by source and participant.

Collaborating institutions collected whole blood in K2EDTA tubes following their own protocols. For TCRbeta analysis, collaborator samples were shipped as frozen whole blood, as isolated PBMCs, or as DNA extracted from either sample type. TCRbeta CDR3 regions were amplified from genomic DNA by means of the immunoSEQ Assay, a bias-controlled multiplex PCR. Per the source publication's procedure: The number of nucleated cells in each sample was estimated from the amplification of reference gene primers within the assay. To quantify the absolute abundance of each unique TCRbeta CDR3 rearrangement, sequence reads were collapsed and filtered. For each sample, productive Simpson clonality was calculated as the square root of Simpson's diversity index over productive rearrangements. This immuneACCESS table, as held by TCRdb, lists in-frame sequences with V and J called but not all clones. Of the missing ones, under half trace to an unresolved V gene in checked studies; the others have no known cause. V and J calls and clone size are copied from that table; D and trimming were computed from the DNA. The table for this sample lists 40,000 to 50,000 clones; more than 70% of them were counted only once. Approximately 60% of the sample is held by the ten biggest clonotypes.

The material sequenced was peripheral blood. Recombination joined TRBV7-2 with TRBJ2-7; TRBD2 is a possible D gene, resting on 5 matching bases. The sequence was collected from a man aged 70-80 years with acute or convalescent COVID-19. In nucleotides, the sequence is TGTGCCAGCCGATTAAGCGGAAGCTCCTACGAGCAGTACTTC. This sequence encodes CASRLSGSSYEQYF.